The T cell receptor (beta chain) described here comes from a study of T cell repertoires in cytomegalovirus infection. As for the study in general: A matching HLA type, together with CMV infection, was signaled by public TCR beta signatures.

Germline V lookup: CDR1 MNHNY, CDR2 SVGAGI (reference sequence). CDR3 length equals 14 residues. V was pared by 10 bases and J by 3 bases, with 13 bases between. This clonotype has a handful of counts. Antigen: not known. TCRdb used MiXCR to reprocess the reads, holding one entry per CDR3 protein. Here the sample spans approximately 770,000 distinct CDR3 sequences, 25% to 30% being singletons. This receptor was identified in a human donor in good health (CMV status not recorded). Some clones in this sample may be carry-over from other donors' samples. The source was cultured CD8+ T cells from PBMCs, collected from culture after CMV antigen stimulation. V is TRBV6-6 and J is TRBJ2-6; possible D gene TRBD1, 7 bases. CDR3 loop: CATQGGGGANVLTF. In DNA, the CDR3 is TGTGCCACCCAGGGGGGCGGTGGGGCCAACGTCCTGACTTTC.